This T cell receptor beta chain was recovered during a study of T cell clonotyping in hematopoietic cell transplantation. The data were produced by immunoSEQ multiplex PCR, yet TCRdb's version contains in-frame clones alone and is incomplete. Among roughly 50,000 clones listed, around 86% were seen once. Documented time point: recipient sample about 28 days before transplant, after cytoreduction. The origin of this receptor is a man in his sixties with biphenotypic leukemia. Some clones in this sample may be carry-over from other donors' samples. Here the sequenced sample was peripheral blood mononuclear cells, taken before stem cell transplant.

The CDR3 loop reads CSVVTAGDEQYF. The CDR3 nucleotides are TGCAGCGTTGTAACAGCGGGAGACGAGCAGTACTTC. V usage is TRBV29-1 and J usage is TRBJ2-7; 8 nucleotides line up with TRBD2. Germline trimming cut 4 bases from V and 5 bases from J; bases unmatched to any gene: 4. Germline V gene lookup returns CDR1 SQVTM and CDR2 ANQGSEA. The CDR3 is 12 residues long.